The 9 T cell receptor beta chains given below trace back to one sample, sequenced in a study of T cell repertoires in cytomegalovirus infection. Using its own MiXCR run on the reads, TCRdb lists one record per CDR3 protein. The table lists a few hundred thousand distinct CDR3 sequences, about 34% of them singletons, with about 13% in the top ten. These receptors have no identified antigens. Sequenced here: cultured PBMCs, sampled from culture after CMV antigen stimulation. These receptors all come from a human donor in good health (CMV status not recorded). Some clones in this sample may be carry-over from other donors' samples.

A few counts support this clonotype. The chain combines TRBV7-8 with TRBJ1-1; D is unresolved. Trimming shortened V by 5 bases and J by 2 bases, and 21 bases separated the two germline ends. The CDR3 is 17 amino acids. The germline V gene encodes CDR1 SGHVS and CDR2 FQNEAQ. CDR3 in amino acids: CASSGKKRRQTNTEAFF. The CDR3 coding sequence is TGTGCCAGCAGCGGTAAGAAGAGACGGCAGACTAACACTGAAGCTTTCTTT. Variable domain in full (rest from reference TRBV7-8 and TRBJ1-1): GAGVSQSPRYKVAKRGQDVALRCDPISGHVSLFWYQQALGQGPEFLTYFQNEAQLDKSGLPSDRFFAERPEGSVSTLKIQRTQQEDSAVYLCASSGKKRRQTNTEAFFGQGTRLTVV.

This clonotype was seen a handful of times. The chain recombines TRBV6-2 or TRBV6-3 with TRBJ2-3; D remains ambiguous. With 2 bases removed from V and 4 bases from J, the gap between germline ends came to 10 bases. This CDR3 has 14 amino acids. Germline lookup yields CDR1 MNHEY and CDR2 SVGEGT. DNA for the CDR3: TGTGCCAGCAGTTACGGCAACCGGGCAGATACGCAGTATTTT. It encodes CASSYGNRADTQYF.

In its sample, this clonotype was seen many times. This chain uses TRBV7-9 with TRBJ1-2; D call uncertain. This CDR3 has 11 amino acids. Trimming removed 5 bases at V and 5 bases at J, with 6 bases between. Germline-derived CDR1 and CDR2 are SEHNR and FQNEAQ (reference sequence). CDR3 sequence reads: CASSVEYGYTF. CDR3 nucleotides: TGTGCCAGCAGCGTGGAGTATGGCTACACCTTC.

V is TRBV18 and J is TRBJ1-3; D not certain. The V gene's germline CDR1 is KGHSH and CDR2 LQKENI. The CDR3 totals 17 residues. The ends were cut back, 3 bases at V and 4 bases at J, with 19 bases in the middle. The CDR3 DNA reads TGTGCCAGCTCACCGTACGTAGGTGAAGTGACCGGAAACACCATATATTTT. It specifies CASSPYVGEVTGNTIYF.

The chain couples TRBV12-3 or TRBV12-4 to TRBJ1-2; possibly TRBD1 for D (5 bases). V shed 5 bases and J shed 4 bases, with 11 bases lying between them. CDR3 length: 13 amino acids. This CDR3 reads CASSPQGLYGYTF. DNA of the CDR3: TGTGCCAGCAGTCCCCAGGGCCTCTATGGCTACACCTTC.

This clonotype was observed a handful of times. The CDR3 here is CASRTVGNQPQHF. The CDR3 bases are TGTGCCAGCCGGACGGTAGGCAATCAGCCCCAGCATTTT. V and J are TRBV19 and TRBJ1-5; D not resolved. Germline V gives CDR1 LNHDA, CDR2 SQIVND (reference sequence). CDR3 size: 13 residues. The germline V and J ends were trimmed by 9 bases and 2 bases, with 11 bases remaining between them.

The V call is TRBV14, the J call TRBJ1-6, with unresolved D. Trimming took off 4 bases at V and 1 base at J, with 11 bases between the two ends. This CDR3 is built from 16 residues. Germline CDR1 reads SGHDN; CDR2 reads FVKESK. CDR3 DNA: TGTGCCAGCAGCCTTCTCGTTGGGTCCTATAATTCACCCCTCCACTTT. This translates into CASSLLVGSYNSPLHF.

The chain couples TRBV19 to TRBJ1-2, with TRBD1 as a possible D gene (6 bases). The V and J ends lost 5 bases and 0 bases respectively, with 19 bases between them. CDR1 is LNHDA, CDR2 SQIVND, per germline (reference sequence). The CDR3 length is 17 residues. The CDR3 coding sequence is TGTGCCAGTAGTCCGAGGTCACGACAGGAGGCTAACTATGGCTACACCTTC. Encoded protein: CASSPRSRQEANYGYTF.

The V gene is TRBV11-2, the J gene TRBJ2-7, with a possible D match to TRBD2 (5 bases). V lost 5 bases, J lost 4 bases, and 18 bases lay in between. This CDR3 region has 15 residues. From germline, CDR1 is SGHAT and CDR2 FQNNGV. CDR3 sequence reads: CASSPGLPVGYEQYF. As DNA, the CDR3 is TGTGCCAGCAGCCCCGGACTCCCGGTAGGGTACGAGCAGTACTTC.